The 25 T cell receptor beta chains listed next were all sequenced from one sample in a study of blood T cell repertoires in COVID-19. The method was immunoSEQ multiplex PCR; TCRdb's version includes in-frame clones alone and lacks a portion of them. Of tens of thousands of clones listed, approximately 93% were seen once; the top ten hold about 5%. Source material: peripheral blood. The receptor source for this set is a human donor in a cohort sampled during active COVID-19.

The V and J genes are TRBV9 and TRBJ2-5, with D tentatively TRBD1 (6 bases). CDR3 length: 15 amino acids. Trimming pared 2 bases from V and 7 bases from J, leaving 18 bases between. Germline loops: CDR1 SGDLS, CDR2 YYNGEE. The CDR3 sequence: CASSVRTPTQGTQYF. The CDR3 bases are TGTGCCAGCAGCGTTAGGACACCGACACAGGGGACCCAGTACTTC.

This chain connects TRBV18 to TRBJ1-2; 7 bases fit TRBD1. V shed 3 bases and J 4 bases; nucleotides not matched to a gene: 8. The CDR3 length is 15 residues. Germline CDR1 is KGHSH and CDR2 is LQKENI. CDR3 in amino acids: CASSPRTGALYGYTF. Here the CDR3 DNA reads TGTGCCAGCTCACCCCGGACAGGAGCGCTCTATGGCTACACCTTC.

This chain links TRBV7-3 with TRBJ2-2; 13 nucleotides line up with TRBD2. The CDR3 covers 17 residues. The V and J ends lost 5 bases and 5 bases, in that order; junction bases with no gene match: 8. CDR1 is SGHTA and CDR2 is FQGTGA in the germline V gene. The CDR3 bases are TGTGCCAGCAGCCCCGGGACTAGCGGGATCAGGACCGGGGAGCTGTTTTTT. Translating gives CASSPGTSGIRTGELFF. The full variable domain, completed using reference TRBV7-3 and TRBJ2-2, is GAGVSQTPSNKVTEKGKYVELRCDPISGHTALYWYRQSLGQGPEFLIYFQGTGAADDSGLPNDRFFAVRPEGSVSTLKIQRTERGDSAVYLCASSPGTSGIRTGELFFGEGSRLTVL.

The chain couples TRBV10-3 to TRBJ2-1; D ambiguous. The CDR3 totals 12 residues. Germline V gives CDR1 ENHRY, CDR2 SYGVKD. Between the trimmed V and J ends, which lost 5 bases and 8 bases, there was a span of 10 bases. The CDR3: CAISRSEDEQFF. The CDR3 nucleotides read TGTGCCATCAGTCGGAGCGAAGATGAGCAGTTCTTC.

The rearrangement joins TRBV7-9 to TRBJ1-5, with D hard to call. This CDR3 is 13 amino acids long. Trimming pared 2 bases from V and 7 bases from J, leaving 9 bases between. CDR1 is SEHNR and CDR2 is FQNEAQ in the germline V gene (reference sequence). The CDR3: CASSLIADQPQHF. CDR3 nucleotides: TGTGCCAGCAGCTTAATAGCCGACCAGCCCCAGCATTTT.

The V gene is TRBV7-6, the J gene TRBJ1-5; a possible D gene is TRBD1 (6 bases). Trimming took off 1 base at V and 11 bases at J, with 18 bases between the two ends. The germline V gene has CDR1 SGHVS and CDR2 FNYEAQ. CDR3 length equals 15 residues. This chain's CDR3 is CASSLGVGGGQSQHF. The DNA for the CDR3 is TGTGCCAGCAGCTTAGGAGTAGGAGGTGGACAGTCCCAGCATTTT. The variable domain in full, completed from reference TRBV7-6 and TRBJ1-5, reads GAGVSQSPRYKVTKRGQDVALRCDPISGHVSLYWYRQALGQGPEFLTYFNYEAQQDKSGLPNDRFSAERPEGSISTLTIQRTEQRDSAMYRCASSLGVGGGQSQHFGDGTRLSIL.

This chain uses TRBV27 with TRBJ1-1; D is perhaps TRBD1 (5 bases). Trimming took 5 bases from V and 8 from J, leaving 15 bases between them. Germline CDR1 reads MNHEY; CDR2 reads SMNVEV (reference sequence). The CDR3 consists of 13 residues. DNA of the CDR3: TGTGCCAGCAGTCCCTCCCGGGCAGGGGAAGCTTTCTTT. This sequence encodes CASSPSRAGEAFF.

CDR3 DNA sequence: TGTGCCAGCAGTTACTCGTATAGAACCTCCACCATGAACACTGAAGCTTTCTTT. The encoded protein is CASSYSYRTSTMNTEAFF. V and J are TRBV6-2 or TRBV6-3 and TRBJ1-1, with D uncertain. In germline, CDR1 is MNHEY, CDR2 SVGEGT. This CDR3 is built from 18 residues. V was pared by 0 bases and J by 0 bases, with 17 bases between.

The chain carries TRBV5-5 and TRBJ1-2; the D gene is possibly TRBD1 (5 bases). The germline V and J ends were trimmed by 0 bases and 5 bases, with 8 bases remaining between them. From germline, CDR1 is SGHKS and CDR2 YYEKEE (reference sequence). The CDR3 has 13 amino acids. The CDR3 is CASSLAAGYGYTF. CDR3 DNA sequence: TGTGCCAGCAGCTTGGCCGCAGGGTATGGCTACACCTTC.

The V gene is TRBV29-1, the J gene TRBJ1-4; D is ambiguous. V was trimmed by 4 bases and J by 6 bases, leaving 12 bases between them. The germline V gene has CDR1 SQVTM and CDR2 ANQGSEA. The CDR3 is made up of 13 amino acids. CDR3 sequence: CSVAPGRDEKLFF. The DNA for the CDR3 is TGCAGCGTTGCCCCGGGGAGGGATGAAAAACTGTTTTTT.

The CDR3 DNA follows: TGTGCCAGCAGTGAAGTGGGGCCTCCTGGCGGGCAGTTCTTC. Amino acids: CASSEVGPPGGQFF. The V and J genes are TRBV6-1 and TRBJ2-1; possible D gene TRBD1, 5 bases. This CDR3 contains 14 residues. V shed 1 base and J shed 12 bases, with 16 bases lying between them. The V gene's germline CDR1 is MNHNS and CDR2 SASEGT.

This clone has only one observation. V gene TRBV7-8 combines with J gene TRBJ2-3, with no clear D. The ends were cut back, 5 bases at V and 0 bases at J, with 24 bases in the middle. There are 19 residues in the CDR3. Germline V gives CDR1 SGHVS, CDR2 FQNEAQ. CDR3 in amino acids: CASSRLSVYSKTSTDTQYF. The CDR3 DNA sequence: TGTGCCAGCAGCCGATTATCGGTCTACAGTAAAACTAGCACAGATACGCAGTATTTT.

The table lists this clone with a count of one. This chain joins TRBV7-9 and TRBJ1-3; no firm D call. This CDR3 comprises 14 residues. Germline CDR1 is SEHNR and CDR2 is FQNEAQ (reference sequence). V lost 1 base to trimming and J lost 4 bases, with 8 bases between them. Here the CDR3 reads CASSLDVRGNTIYF. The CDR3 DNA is TGTGCCAGCAGCTTAGATGTGAGGGGAAACACCATATATTTT. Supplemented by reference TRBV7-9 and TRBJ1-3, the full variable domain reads DTGVSQNPRHKITKRGQNVTFRCDPISEHNRLYWYRQTLGQGPEFLTYFQNEAQLEKSRLLSDRFSAERPKGSFSTLEIQRTEQGDSAMYLCASSLDVRGNTIYFGEGSWLTVV.

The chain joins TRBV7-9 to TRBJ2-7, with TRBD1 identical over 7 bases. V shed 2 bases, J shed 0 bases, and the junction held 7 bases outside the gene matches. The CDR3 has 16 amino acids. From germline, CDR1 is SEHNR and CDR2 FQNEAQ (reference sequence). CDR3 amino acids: CASSLIAGQVSYEQYF. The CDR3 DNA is TGTGCCAGCAGCTTAATCGCAGGACAGGTCTCCTACGAGCAGTACTTC.

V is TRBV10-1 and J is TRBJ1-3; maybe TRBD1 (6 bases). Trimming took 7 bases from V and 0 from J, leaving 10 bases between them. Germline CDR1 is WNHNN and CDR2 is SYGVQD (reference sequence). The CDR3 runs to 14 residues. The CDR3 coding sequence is TGCGCCAGCATTAACAGGGTCTCTGGAAACACCATATATTTT. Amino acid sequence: CASINRVSGNTIYF.

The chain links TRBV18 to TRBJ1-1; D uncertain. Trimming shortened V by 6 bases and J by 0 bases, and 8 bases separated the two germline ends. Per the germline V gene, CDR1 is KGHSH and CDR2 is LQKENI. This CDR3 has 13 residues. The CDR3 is CASSQRLNTEAFF. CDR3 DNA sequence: TGTGCCAGCTCTCAGCGATTGAACACTGAAGCTTTCTTT.

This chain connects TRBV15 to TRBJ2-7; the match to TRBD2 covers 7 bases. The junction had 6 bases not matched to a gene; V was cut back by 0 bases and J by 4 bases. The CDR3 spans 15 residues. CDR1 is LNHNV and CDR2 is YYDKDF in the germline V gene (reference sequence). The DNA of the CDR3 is TGTGCCACCAGCAGAGATGACGCTAGCGGATACGAGCAGTACTTC. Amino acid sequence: CATSRDDASGYEQYF.

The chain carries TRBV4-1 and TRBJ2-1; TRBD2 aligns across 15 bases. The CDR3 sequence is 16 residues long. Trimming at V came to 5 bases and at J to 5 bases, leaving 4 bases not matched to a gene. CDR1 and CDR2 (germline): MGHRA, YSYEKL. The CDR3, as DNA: TGCGCCAGCAGCGCCGGACTAGCGGGAGGGGACAATGAGCAGTTCTTC. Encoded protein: CASSAGLAGGDNEQFF.

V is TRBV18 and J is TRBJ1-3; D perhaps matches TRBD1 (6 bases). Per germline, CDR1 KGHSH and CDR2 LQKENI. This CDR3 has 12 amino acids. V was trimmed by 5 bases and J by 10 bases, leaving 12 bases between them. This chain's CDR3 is CASSNRDSTIYF. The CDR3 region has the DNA TGTGCCAGCTCAAACAGGGATTCTACCATATATTTT.

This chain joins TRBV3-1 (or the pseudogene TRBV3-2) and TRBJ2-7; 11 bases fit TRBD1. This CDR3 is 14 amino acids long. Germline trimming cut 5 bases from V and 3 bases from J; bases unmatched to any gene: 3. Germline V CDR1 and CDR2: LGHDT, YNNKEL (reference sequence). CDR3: CASSAGQGDYEQYF. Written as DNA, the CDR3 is TGTGCCAGCAGCGCGGGACAGGGGGACTACGAGCAGTACTTC.

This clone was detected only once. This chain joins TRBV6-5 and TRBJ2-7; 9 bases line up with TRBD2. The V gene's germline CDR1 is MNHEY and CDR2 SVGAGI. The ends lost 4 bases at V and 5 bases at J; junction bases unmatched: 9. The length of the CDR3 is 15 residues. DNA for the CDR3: TGTGCCAGCAGTTCTTATAGCGGGAGCGACGACGAGCAGTACTTC. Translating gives CASSSYSGSDDEQYF.

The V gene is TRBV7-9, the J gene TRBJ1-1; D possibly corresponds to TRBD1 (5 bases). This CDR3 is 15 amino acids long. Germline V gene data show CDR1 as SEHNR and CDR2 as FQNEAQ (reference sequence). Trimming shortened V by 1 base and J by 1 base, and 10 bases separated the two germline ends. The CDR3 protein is CASSLVSRANTEAFF. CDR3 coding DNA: TGTGCCAGCAGCTTAGTATCCAGGGCGAACACTGAAGCTTTCTTT.

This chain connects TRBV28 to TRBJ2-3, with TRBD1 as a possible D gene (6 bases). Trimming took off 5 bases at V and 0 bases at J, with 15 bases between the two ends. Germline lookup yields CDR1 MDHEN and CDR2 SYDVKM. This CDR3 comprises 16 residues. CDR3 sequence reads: CASSARAGQSTDTQYF. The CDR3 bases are TGTGCCAGCAGTGCCCGGGCTGGACAGAGCACAGATACGCAGTATTTT.

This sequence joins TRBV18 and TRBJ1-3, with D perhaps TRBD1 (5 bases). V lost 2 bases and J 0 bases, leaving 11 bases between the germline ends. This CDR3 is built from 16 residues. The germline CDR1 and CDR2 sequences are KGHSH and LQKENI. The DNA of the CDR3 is TGTGCCAGCTCACCATCAGGGATCAGCTCTGGAAACACCATATATTTT. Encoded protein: CASSPSGISSGNTIYF.

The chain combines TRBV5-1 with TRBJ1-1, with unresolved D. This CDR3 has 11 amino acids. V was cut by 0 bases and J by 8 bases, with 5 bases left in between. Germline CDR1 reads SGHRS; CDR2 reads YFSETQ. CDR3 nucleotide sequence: TGCGCCAGCAGCTTGGGTCAGGAAGCTTTCTTT. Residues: CASSLGQEAFF.